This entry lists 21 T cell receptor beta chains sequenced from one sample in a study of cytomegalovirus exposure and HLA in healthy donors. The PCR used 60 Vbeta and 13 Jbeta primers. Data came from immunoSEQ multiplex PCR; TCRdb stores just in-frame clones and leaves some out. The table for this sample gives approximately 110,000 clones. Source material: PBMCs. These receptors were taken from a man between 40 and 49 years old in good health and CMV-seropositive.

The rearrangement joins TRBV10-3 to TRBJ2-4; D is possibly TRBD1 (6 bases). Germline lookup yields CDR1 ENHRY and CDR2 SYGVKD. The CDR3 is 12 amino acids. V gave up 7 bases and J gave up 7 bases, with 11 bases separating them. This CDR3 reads CAIKGDSNIQYF. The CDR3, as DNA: TGTGCCATCAAGGGGGATTCGAACATTCAGTACTTC.

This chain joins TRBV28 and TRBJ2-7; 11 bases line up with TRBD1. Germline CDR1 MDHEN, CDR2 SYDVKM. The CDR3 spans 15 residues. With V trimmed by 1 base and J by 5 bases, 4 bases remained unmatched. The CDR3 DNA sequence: TGTGCCAGCAGTTTATTGGGACAGGGGGTCCACGAGCAGTACTTC. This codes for CASSLLGQGVHEQYF.

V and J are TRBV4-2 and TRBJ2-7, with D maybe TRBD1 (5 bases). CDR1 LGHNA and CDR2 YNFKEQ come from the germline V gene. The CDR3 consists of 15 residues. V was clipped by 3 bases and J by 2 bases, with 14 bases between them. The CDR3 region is CASSQNRLGTYEQYF. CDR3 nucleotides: TGTGCCAGCAGCCAGAACAGGCTGGGTACCTACGAGCAGTACTTC.

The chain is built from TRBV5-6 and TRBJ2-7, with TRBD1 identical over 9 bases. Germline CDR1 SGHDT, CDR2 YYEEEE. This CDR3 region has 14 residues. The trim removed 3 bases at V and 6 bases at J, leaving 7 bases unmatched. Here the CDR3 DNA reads TGTGCCAGCAGCTGGGACAGGGCCATCCCCGAGCAGTACTTC. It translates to CASSWDRAIPEQYF.

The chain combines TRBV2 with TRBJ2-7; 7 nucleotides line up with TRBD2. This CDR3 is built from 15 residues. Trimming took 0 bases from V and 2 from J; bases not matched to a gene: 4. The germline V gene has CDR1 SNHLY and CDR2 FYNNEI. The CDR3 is CASSEAGGSTYEQYF. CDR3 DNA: TGTGCCAGCAGTGAAGCGGGCGGGAGTACCTACGAGCAGTACTTC.

The CDR3 loop is CASSTYRGTTYEQYF. The CDR3 coding sequence is TGTGCCAGCAGCACCTACAGGGGAACGACCTACGAGCAGTACTTC. This chain links TRBV7-9 with TRBJ2-7, with 7 bases matching TRBD1. Trimming cost V 5 bases and J 2 bases; bases outside gene matches: 9. The CDR3 runs 15 residues. Germline loops: CDR1 SEHNR, CDR2 FQNEAQ (reference sequence). The full variable domain, completed using reference TRBV7-9 and TRBJ2-7, is DTGVSQNPRHKITKRGQNVTFRCDPISEHNRLYWYRQTLGQGPEFLTYFQNEAQLEKSRLLSDRFSAERPKGSFSTLEIQRTEQGDSAMYLCASSTYRGTTYEQYFGPGTRLTVT.

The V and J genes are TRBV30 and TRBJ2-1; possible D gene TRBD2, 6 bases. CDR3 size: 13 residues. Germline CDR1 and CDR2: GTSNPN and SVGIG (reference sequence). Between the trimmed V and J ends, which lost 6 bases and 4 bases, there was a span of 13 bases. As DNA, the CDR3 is TGTGCCTGCCCGGGACTCCAATACAATGAGCAGTTCTTC. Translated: CACPGLQYNEQFF.

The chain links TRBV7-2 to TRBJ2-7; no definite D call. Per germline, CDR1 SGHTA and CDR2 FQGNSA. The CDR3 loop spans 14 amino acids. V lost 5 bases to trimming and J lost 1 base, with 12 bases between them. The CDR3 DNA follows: TGTGCCAGCAGCACCTACAGAGAATCCTACGAGCAGTACTTC. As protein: CASSTYRESYEQYF.

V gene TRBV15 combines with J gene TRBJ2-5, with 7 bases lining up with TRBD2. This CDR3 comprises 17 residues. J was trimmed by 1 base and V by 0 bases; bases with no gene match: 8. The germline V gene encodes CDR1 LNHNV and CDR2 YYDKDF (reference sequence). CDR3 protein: CATSRDLLTSVQETQYF. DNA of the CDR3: TGTGCCACCAGCAGAGATTTATTAACTAGCGTCCAAGAGACCCAGTACTTC.

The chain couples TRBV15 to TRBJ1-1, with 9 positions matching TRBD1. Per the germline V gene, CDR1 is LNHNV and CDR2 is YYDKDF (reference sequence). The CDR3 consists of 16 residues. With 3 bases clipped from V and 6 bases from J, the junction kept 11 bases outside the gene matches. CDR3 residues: CATSRTITGGAAEAFF. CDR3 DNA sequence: TGTGCCACCAGCAGGACCATAACAGGGGGCGCGGCTGAAGCTTTCTTT. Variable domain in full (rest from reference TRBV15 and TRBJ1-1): DAMVIQNPRYQVTQFGKPVTLSCSQTLNHNVMYWYQQKSSQAPKLLFHYYDKDFNNEADTPDNFQSRRPNTSFCFLDIRSPGLGDTAMYLCATSRTITGGAAEAFFGQGTRLTVV.

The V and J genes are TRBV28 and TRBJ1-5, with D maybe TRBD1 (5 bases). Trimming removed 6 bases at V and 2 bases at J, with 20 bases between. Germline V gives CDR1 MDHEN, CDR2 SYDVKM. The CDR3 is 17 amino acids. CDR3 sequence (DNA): TGTGCCAGCAGACTAAGGTGGGAGGGAGGGGGCAATCAGCCCCAGCATTTT. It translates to CASRLRWEGGGNQPQHF.

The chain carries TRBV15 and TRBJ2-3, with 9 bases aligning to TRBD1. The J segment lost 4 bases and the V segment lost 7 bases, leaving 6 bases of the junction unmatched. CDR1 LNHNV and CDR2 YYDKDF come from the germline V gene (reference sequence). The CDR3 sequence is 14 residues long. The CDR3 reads CATNRDRAADTQYF. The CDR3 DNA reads TGTGCCACCAACCGGGACAGGGCGGCAGATACGCAGTATTTT.

The CDR3 nucleotides are TGTGCCAGCAGCCGAACTCAGGGACTAGCGGGAGCTTTAAGAAATGAGCAGTTCTTC. It is translated as CASSRTQGLAGALRNEQFF. The chain has TRBV14 and TRBJ2-1; 14 positions agree with TRBD2. The V gene end was trimmed by 4 bases and the J gene end by 7 bases; junction bases not matched to a gene: 15. The CDR3 totals 19 residues. Germline lookup yields CDR1 SGHDN and CDR2 FVKESK.

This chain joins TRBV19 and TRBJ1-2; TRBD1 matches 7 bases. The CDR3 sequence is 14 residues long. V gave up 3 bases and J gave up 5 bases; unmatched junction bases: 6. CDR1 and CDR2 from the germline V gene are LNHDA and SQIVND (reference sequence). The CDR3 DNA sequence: TGTGCCAGTAGTATTCGACAGGGTCCTTATGGCTACACCTTC. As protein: CASSIRQGPYGYTF.

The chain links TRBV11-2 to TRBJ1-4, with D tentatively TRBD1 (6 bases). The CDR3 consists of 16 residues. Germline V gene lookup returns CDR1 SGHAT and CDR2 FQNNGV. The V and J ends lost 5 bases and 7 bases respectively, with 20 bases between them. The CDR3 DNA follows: TGTGCCAGCAGCATCTACTACGGGGGGCTAAGTGAAAAACTGTTTTTT. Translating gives CASSIYYGGLSEKLFF.

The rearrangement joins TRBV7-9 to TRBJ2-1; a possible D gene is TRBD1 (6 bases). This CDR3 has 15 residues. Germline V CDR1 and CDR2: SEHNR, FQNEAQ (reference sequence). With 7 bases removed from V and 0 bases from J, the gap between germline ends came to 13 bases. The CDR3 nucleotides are TGTGCCAGCACAGCCAGGGGCCTCTCCTACAATGAGCAGTTCTTC. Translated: CASTARGLSYNEQFF.

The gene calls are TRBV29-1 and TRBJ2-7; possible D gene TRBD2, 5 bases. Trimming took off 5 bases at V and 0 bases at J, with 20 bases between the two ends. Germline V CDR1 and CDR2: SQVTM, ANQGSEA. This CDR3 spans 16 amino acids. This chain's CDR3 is CSVSGRWRMGSYEQYF. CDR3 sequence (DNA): TGCAGCGTTTCAGGTCGATGGAGGATGGGCTCCTACGAGCAGTACTTC.

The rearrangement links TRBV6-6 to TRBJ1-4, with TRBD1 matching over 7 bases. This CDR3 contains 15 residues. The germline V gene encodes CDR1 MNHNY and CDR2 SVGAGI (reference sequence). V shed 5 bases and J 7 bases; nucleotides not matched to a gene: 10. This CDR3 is CASSTPGQGGEKLFF. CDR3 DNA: TGTGCCAGCAGTACCCCAGGGCAGGGGGGTGAAAAACTGTTTTTT.

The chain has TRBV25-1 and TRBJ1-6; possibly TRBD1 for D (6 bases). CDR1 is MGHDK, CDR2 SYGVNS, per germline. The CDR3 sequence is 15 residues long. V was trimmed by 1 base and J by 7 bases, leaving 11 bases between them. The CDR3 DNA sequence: TGTGCCAGCAGTGAATTTGGGGGCAACAATTCACCCCTCCACTTT. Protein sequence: CASSEFGGNNSPLHF. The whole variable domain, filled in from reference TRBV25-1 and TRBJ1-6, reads EADIYQTPRYLVIGTGKKITLECSQTMGHDKMYWYQQDPGMELHLIHYSYGVNSTEKGDLSSESTVSRIRTEHFPLTLESARPSHTSQYLCASSEFGGNNSPLHFGNGTRLTVT.

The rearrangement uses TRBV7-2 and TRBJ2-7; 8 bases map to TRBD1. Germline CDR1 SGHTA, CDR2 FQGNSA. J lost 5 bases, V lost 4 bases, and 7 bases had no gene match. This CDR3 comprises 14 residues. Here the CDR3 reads CASSSRTGSDEQYF. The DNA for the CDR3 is TGTGCCAGCAGCTCGAGGACAGGGTCGGACGAGCAGTACTTC.

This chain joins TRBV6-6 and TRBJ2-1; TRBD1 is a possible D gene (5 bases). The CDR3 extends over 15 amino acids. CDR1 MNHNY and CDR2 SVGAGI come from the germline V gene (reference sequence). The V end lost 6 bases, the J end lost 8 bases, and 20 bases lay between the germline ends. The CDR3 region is CASSYPLEGDDEQFF. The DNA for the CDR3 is TGTGCCAGCAGCTACCCCCTAGAAGGGGATGATGAGCAGTTCTTC.